This T cell receptor (beta chain) emerged from a study of CD8 T cells in cerebrospinal fluid in Alzheimer's disease. Considering frequency, this clonotype is medium-sized (0.01 to 0.1%). The antigen is not known. All participants were free of acute infectious disease and in good physical condition. Overall study findings and caveats: The authors cautioned that cerebrospinal fluid EBV-specific TCRs do not prove EBV causes Alzheimer's. Patients with mild cognitive impairment or Alzheimer's disease had a larger top CSF clone percentage than controls.

Using the 10x single-cell sequencing reads, TCRdb records one entry per CDR3 protein without DNA. The sample includes hundreds of distinct CDR3 sequences. Sequencing was performed on cerebrospinal fluid. The clonotype was recovered from a human donor with Parkinson's disease.

CDR3 in amino acids: CSAEGGAFNEQFF. This chain joins TRBV20-1 and TRBJ2-1; TCRdb calls TRBD1, which cannot be checked without DNA. Germline assignment: CDR1 DFQATT and CDR2 SNEGSKA (reference sequence). This CDR3 contains 13 residues.